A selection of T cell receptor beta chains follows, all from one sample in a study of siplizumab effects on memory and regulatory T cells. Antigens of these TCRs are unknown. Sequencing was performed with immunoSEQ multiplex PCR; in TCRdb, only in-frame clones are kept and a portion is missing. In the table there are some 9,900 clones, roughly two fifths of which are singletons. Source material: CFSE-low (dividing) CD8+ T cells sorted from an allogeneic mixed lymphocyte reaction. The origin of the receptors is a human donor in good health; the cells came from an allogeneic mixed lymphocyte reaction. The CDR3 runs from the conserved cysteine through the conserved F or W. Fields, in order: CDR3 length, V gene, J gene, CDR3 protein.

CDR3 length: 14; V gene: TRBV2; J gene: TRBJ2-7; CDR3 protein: CASSDDRGAYEQYF
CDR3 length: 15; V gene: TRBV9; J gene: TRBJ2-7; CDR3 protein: CASSPGGAASYEQYF
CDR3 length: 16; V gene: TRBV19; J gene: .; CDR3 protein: CASSTLLDRSTYEQYF
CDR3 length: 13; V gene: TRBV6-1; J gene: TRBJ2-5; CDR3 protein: CASSLGQQETQYF
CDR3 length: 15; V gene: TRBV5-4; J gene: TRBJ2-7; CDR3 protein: CASSLGLAGTYEQYF
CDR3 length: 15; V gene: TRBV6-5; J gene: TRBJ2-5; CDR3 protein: CASSYKWRLQETQYF
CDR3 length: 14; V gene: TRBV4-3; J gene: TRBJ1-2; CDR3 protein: CASSQDWGRLGYTF
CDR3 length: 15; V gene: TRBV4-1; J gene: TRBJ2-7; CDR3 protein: CASSQVWDSRYEQYF
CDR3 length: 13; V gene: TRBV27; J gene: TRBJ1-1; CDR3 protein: CASSLSVGTEAFF
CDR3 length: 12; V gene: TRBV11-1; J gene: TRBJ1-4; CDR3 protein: CASSLGARELFF
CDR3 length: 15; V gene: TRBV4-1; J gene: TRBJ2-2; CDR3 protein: CASSQVESNTGELFF
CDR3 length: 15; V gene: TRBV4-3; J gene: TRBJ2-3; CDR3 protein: CASSQDLEGTDTQYF